This entry concerns a single TCR beta chain. V lost 1 base and J lost 2, with 11 bases in between. CDR3 size: 15 residues. The germline CDR1 and CDR2 sequences are SEHNR and FQNEAQ (reference sequence). Amplification started from genomic DNA. A primer set of 30 forward and 13 reverse primers amplified the CDR3. TCRdb re-derived calls from the multiplex PCR reads in MiXCR, one entry per CDR3 protein. The sample has 250,000 or so distinct CDR3 sequences, 45% to 60% seen once; the top ten hold roughly an eighth. The record originates from a study of type 1 and type 2 diabetes patients. Study details: CD4+ or CD8+ T cells were positively selected from PBMCs with microbeads.

Donors had no other autoimmune disease or infection in four weeks. The chain uses TRBV7-9 and TRBJ1-2, with unresolved D. This TCR came from a man between 18 and 29 years old with type 2 diabetes. Sequencing input: peripheral blood mononuclear cells (PBMCs). The CDR3 spells CASSLGAGENYGYTF. The CDR3 DNA sequence: TGTGCCAGCAGCTTAGGGGCAGGCGAAAACTATGGCTACACCTTC. The full variable domain, rest sourced from reference TRBV7-9 and TRBJ1-2, is DTGVSQNPRHKITKRGQNVTFRCDPISEHNRLYWYRQTLGQGPEFLTYFQNEAQLEKSRLLSDRFSAERPKGSFSTLEIQRTEQGDSAMYLCASSLGAGENYGYTFGSGTRLTVV.